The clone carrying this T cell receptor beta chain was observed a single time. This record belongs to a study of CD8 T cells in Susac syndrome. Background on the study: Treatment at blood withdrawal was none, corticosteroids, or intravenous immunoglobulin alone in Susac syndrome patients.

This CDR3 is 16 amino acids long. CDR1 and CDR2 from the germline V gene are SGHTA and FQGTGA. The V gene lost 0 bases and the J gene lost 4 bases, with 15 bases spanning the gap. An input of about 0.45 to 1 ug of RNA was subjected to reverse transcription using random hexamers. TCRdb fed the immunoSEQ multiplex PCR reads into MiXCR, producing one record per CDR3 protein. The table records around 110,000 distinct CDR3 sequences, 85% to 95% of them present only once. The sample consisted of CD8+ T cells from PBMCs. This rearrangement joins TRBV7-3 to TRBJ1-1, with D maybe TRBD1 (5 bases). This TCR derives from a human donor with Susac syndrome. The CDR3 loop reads CASSLTALPGTTEAFF. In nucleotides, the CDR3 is TGTGCCAGCAGCTTAACGGCGCTCCCCGGGACCACTGAAGCTTTCTTT.